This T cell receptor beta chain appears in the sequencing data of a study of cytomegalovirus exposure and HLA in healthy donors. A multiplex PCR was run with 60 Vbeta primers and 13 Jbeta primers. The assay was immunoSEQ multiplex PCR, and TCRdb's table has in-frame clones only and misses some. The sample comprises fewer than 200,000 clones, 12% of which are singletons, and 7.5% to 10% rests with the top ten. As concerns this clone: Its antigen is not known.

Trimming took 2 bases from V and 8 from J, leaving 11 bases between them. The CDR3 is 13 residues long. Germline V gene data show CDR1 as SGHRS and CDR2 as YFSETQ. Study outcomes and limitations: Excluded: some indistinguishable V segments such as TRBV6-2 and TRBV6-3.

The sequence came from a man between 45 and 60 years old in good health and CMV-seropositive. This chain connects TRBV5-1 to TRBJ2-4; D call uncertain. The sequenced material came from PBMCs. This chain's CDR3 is CASSFAGSYIQYF. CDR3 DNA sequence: TGCGCCAGCAGCTTTGCAGGTAGTTACATTCAGTACTTC. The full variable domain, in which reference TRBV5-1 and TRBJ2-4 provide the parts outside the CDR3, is KAGVTQTPRYLIKTRGQQVTLSCSPISGHRSVSWYQQTPGQGLQFLFEYFSETQRNKGNFPGRFSGRQFSNSRSEMNVSTLELGDSALYLCASSFAGSYIQYFGAGTRLSVL.